Listed below are T cell receptor beta chains from one sample, sequenced in a study of control samples from healthy donors and cancer patients. The table came from immunoSEQ multiplex PCR; TCRdb's copy has only in-frame clones and leaves some out. The sample records around 130,000 clones, around nine tenths being singletons. Material: blood. The source of these receptors is a man aged 45 to 65 in good health. Both conserved end residues are part of each CDR3. A D gene is named only where the DNA matches it firmly. The size field is filled for only some rows; it gives once, few, many or a size class.

>TRBD2|TRBV27|TRBJ2-1|-
TGTGCCAGCAGTTTGGGGGCGGGGGGGCCGAATGAGCAGTTCTTC
CASSLGAGGPNEQFF
>-|TRBV20-1|TRBJ2-1|-
TGCAGTGCTAGTTTTAGTTCCTACAATGAGCAGTTCTTC
CSASFSSYNEQFF
>TRBD2|TRBV28|TRBJ2-1|few
TGTGCCAGCAGTATCGGGACTAGCAACAATGAGCAGTTCTTC
CASSIGTSNNEQFF
>-|TRBV7-8|TRBJ2-5|-
TGTGCCAGCAGCTACCAAGAGACCCAGTACTTC
CASSYQETQYF
>-|TRBV19|TRBJ1-5|-
TGTGCCAGTAGTATTGCCGGGCAGAACAATCAGCCCCAGCATTTT
CASSIAGQNNQPQHF
>TRBD1|TRBV9|TRBJ2-1|-
TGTGCCAGCAGCTATTCCGGCAACAGGGGGTCCTACAATGAGCAGTTCTTC
CASSYSGNRGSYNEQFF
>-|TRBV5-1|TRBJ1-1|-
TGCGCCAGCAGCTTGGCCTTAAGAGACAATTCTGAAGCTTTCTTT
CASSLALRDNSEAFF
>TRBD2|TRBV3-1/TRBV3-2|TRBJ2-1|-
TGTGCCAGCAGCCCCTCTCCTTGGCGGGGGAGACTGAGCTCCTACAATGAGCAGTTCTTC
CASSPSPWRGRLSSYNEQFF
>TRBD1|TRBV9|TRBJ1-1|-
TGTGCCAGCAGCGAGGGACAGCTCACTGAAGCTTTCTTT
CASSEGQLTEAFF
>-|TRBV6-5|TRBJ2-7|-
TGTGCCAGCACCCCGCTGAGCCGGGGCACCGAGCAGTACTTC
CASTPLSRGTEQYF
>TRBD1|TRBV30|TRBJ2-7|-
TGTGCCTGGAGCTTGACTCTCGGGTTCTCGTGGACTGACAGGGGACCGCGTTTAACCTACGAGCAGTACTTC
CAWSLTLGFSWTDRGPRLTYEQYF
>-|TRBV30|TRBJ1-1|-
TGTGCCTGGAGTGCTTGGGGGAACACTGAAGCTTTCTTT
CAWSAWGNTEAFF